This T cell receptor beta chain appears in the sequencing data of a study of blood T cell repertoires in COVID-19. Study as a whole: Acute and convalescent COVID-19 samples came from the United States, Italy and Spain. T cells, B-cell-depleted T cells, or PBMCs supplied cDNA or gDNA.

Methods used by the authors: Researchers report that nucleated cell counts were estimated from reference gene primer amplification. Measured with immunoSEQ multiplex PCR; TCRdb has only the in-frame clones, and not every one. V and J calls and clone size follow that table, whereas D and trimming were derived from the DNA. The sample records roughly 230,000 clones, 85% to 90% being singletons. V dropped 0 bases and J dropped 6; count of bases not matched to a gene: 1. The germline V gene has CDR1 SGHRS and CDR2 YFSETQ. The CDR3 covers 14 residues. The chain is built from TRBV5-1 and TRBJ1-5; 9 positions match TRBD1. The sequence came from a middle-aged woman who had recovered from COVID-19. Sequencing input: peripheral blood. Here the CDR3 reads CASSLGQGVQPQHF. The CDR3 DNA follows: TGCGCCAGCAGCTTGGGACAGGGGGTTCAGCCCCAGCATTTT.